This entry features one T cell receptor (beta chain) sequence. The sample originates from a study of PD-L1 blockade in urothelial cancer. Sample time point: peripheral blood 6 weeks after treatment start. Patients were diagnosed with urothelial carcinoma, either locally advanced or metastatic. V was pared by 5 bases and J by 1 base, with 5 bases of the junction left unmatched. The CDR3 loop spans 14 amino acids. Germline CDR1 reads MNHEY; CDR2 reads SMNVEV (reference sequence). The method was immunoSEQ multiplex PCR; TCRdb's version includes in-frame clones alone and lacks a portion of them. The table lists more than 60,000 clones, almost 90% of them singletons.

The chain recombines TRBV27 with TRBJ2-7, with 7 bases aligning to TRBD1. This clonotype was sampled from a man in his fifties or sixties with urothelial cancer. Sequenced material: PBMCs, taken around atezolizumab (anti-PD-L1) treatment. CDR3 nucleotides: TGTGCCAGCAGTCACGGGACAGCATCCTACGAGCAGTACTTC. Amino acid sequence: CASSHGTASYEQYF.